The 7 T cell receptor beta chains given below trace back to one sample, sequenced in a study of cytotoxic CD8 clonotypes in ibrutinib-treated CLL. The data were produced by immunoSEQ multiplex PCR, yet TCRdb's version contains in-frame clones alone and is incomplete. The repertoire includes tens of thousands of clones, 62% of them detected once, and 14% sits in the top ten. The sample here was PBMCs, taken before ibrutinib treatment. The receptors originated from a human donor with chronic lymphocytic leukemia.

The chain is built from TRBV5-1 and TRBJ2-5, with D unresolved. V shed 3 bases and J shed 3 bases, with 9 bases lying between them. CDR1 SGHRS and CDR2 YFSETQ come from the germline V gene. This CDR3 has 13 residues. The CDR3 sequence is CASSWNGEETQYF. For the CDR3, the DNA is TGCGCCAGCAGCTGGAACGGAGAAGAGACCCAGTACTTC.

The chain is built from TRBV15 and TRBJ2-3; no firm D call. CDR3 size: 15 residues. Germline V gene data show CDR1 as LNHNV and CDR2 as YYDKDF (reference sequence). Trimming left V 5 bases short and J 0 bases short, with 12 bases between. CDR3 sequence: CATSLGFTSTDTQYF. The CDR3 DNA reads as TGTGCCACCAGCTTAGGCTTCACTAGCACAGATACGCAGTATTTT.

Here the CDR3 reads CASSLVGPTEAFF. CDR3 in DNA: TGCGCCAGCAGCTTGGTGGGGCCCACTGAAGCTTTCTTT. V is TRBV5-1 and J is TRBJ1-1; D possibly corresponds to TRBD1 (5 bases). This CDR3 has 13 amino acids. V lost 0 bases and J 4 bases, leaving 7 bases between the germline ends. In germline, CDR1 is SGHRS, CDR2 YFSETQ.

The J gene is TRBJ1-5, the V gene TRBV28, with TRBD1 matching over 9 bases. CDR1 and CDR2 (germline): MDHEN, SYDVKM. The junction had 7 bases not matched to a gene; V was cut back by 6 bases and J by 7 bases. This CDR3 contains 14 residues. In nucleotides, the CDR3 is TGTGCCAGCAGGGTACAGGGGGCGTGGCAGCCCCAGCATTTT. It is translated as CASRVQGAWQPQHF.

The chain couples TRBV1 to TRBJ1-2. TRBV1 is reported as a pseudogene. The CDR3 is 13 residues long. The CDR3 protein is CTSSQDCSTGYTF. As DNA, the CDR3 is TGCACCAGCAGCCAAGATTGTTCAACTGGCTACACCTTC.

This rearrangement joins TRBV6-1 to TRBJ1-2, with 7 bases lining up with TRBD1. The CDR3 is made up of 14 amino acids. CDR1 is MNHNS and CDR2 is SASEGT in the germline V gene. V dropped 5 bases and J dropped 2; count of bases not matched to a gene: 5. CDR3 DNA sequence: TGTGCCAGCAGTCAAGAGGGACAGAACTATGGCTACACCTTC. It yields the protein CASSQEGQNYGYTF.

This clone was found a few times. The chain links TRBV6-5 to TRBJ2-3, with D unclear. The CDR3 consists of 14 residues. Germline V gene data show CDR1 as MNHEY and CDR2 as SVGAGI. Trimming took off 4 bases at V and 3 bases at J, with 11 bases between the two ends. The CDR3 region is CASSSNRWTDTQYF. CDR3 nucleotide sequence: TGTGCCAGCAGTTCCAACCGGTGGACAGATACGCAGTATTTT.